This record concerns one T cell receptor (beta chain) sequence. This entry is derived from a study of blood T cell repertoires in COVID-19. Data came from immunoSEQ multiplex PCR; TCRdb stores just in-frame clones and leaves some out. The sample holds 250,000 to 350,000 clones, 85% to 90% seen once. Looked up from germline, CDR1 is MDHEN and CDR2 is SYDVKM. This CDR3 is 14 amino acids long. With 11 bases clipped from V and 3 bases from J, the junction kept 12 bases outside the gene matches. The material sequenced was PBMCs or T cells enriched from blood (not recorded which). This TCR derives from a woman between 18 and 30 years old who had recovered from COVID-19. The chain recombines TRBV28 with TRBJ2-7, with TRBD1 identical over 8 bases. In DNA, the CDR3 is TGTGCCTCCTCCTCAGGGGGCTCCCACTACGAGCAGTACTTC. Its translation is CASSSGGSHYEQYF.